The clone carrying this TCR beta chain was detected once. As yet, its antigen is unknown. The data were taken from a study of CD4+ T cells in melanoma. Broader study findings: A reported correlation linked neoantigen-specific CD4+ T cells to CD8+, macrophage and B cell function. Reportedly, melanoma neoantigen-specific CD4+ T cells showed varied differentiation states.

Clones were read by immunoSEQ multiplex PCR, and TCRdb kept only the in-frame ones, dropping some. The data hold around 100,000 clones, with 92% observed a single time. The CDR3 extends over 14 amino acids. Per germline, CDR1 LGHNA and CDR2 YSLEER. With 0 bases removed from V and 8 bases from J, the gap between germline ends came to 13 bases. The sequencing input was peripheral blood. This clonotype was sampled from a human donor with melanoma. V is TRBV4-3 and J is TRBJ1-2, with D possibly matching TRBD1 (5 bases). The CDR3 sequence is CASSQDPGRGGYTF. The CDR3, as DNA: TGCGCCAGCAGCCAAGATCCGGGAAGGGGAGGCTACACCTTC.